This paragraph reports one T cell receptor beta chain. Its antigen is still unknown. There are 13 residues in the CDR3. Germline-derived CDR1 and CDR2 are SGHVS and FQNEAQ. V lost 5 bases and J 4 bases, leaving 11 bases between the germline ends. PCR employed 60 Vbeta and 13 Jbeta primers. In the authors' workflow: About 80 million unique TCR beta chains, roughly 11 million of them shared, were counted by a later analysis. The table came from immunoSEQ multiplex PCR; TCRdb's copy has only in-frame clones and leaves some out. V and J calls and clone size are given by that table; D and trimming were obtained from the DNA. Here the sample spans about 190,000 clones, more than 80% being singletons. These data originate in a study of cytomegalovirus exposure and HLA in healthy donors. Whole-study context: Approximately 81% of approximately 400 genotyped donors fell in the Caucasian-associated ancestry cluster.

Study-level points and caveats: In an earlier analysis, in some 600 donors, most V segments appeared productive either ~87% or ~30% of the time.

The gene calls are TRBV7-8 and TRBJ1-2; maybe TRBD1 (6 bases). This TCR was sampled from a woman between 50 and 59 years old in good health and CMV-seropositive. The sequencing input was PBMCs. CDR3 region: CASSTDSSYGYTF. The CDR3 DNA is TGTGCCAGCAGCACGGACAGTTCCTATGGCTACACCTTC. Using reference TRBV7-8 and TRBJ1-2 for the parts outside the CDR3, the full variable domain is GAGVSQSPRYKVAKRGQDVALRCDPISGHVSLFWYQQALGQGPEFLTYFQNEAQLDKSGLPSDRFFAERPEGSVSTLKIQRTQQEDSAVYLCASSTDSSYGYTFGSGTRLTVV.